The 5 T cell receptor beta chains reported below all come from one sample, sequenced in a study of blood T cells in healthy people across ages. Primers used in a second PCR of roughly 6 to 12 cycles were a sample-barcoded 5' primer and a J-beta primer mix. TCRdb reprocessed the 5' RACE reads via MiXCR and lists one record per CDR3 protein. The sample includes fewer than 950,000 distinct CDR3 sequences, less than 70% of them seen just once. Sequencing was done on a sample of blood. These receptors were obtained from a man older than 75 in good health.

The chain carries TRBV5-1 and TRBJ1-2, with D tentatively TRBD1 (5 bases). V lost 4 bases to trimming and J lost 8 bases, with 15 bases between them. In germline, CDR1 is SGHRS, CDR2 YFSETQ. The CDR3 sequence is 13 residues long. CDR3 loop: CASSGQGRDGYTF. The DNA for the CDR3 is TGCGCCAGCAGCGGCCAGGGAAGGGACGGCTACACCTTC.

J is TRBJ2-3 and V is TRBV20-1, with TRBD2 matching 11 bases. With 2 bases clipped from V and 14 bases from J, the junction kept 18 bases outside the gene matches. This CDR3 has 16 amino acids. Germline lookup yields CDR1 DFQATT and CDR2 SNEGSKA (reference sequence). The CDR3 region is CSARPPGLAAGRYAYF. CDR3 DNA sequence: TGCAGTGCTAGACCCCCGGGACTAGCGGCCGGTAGATACGCGTATTTT.

This clonotype was recorded only once. CDR3 bases: TGTGCCAGCAGCCCTGGGACTAGCGGACCCGGGGGATACGCGTATTTT. As protein: CASSPGTSGPGGYAYF. This sequence joins TRBV9 and TRBJ2-3, with TRBD2 matching over 11 bases. The germline V gene encodes CDR1 SGDLS and CDR2 YYNGEE. V trimming: 4 bases; J trimming: 14 bases; junction bases outside the gene matches: 18. The CDR3 has 16 residues. The variable domain in full, completed from reference TRBV9 and TRBJ2-3, reads DSGVTQTPKHLITATGQRVTLRCSPRSGDLSVYWYQQSLDQGLQFLIQYYNGEERAKGNILERFSAQQFPDLHSELNLSSLELGDSALYFCASSPGTSGPGGYAYFGPGTRLTVL.

The rearrangement links TRBV12-3 or TRBV12-4 to TRBJ1-2; D remains unclear. The V end lost 3 bases, the J end lost 6 bases, and 5 bases lay between the germline ends. The CDR3 runs to 11 residues. The CDR3 DNA follows: TGTGCCAGCAGTTTTTTAGATGGCTACACCTTC. Its translation is CASSFLDGYTF.

The chain recombines TRBV29-1 with TRBJ2-7; no reliable D call. The J call is uncertain, as TRBJ2-5 better fits the DNA end. Germline V gene sequence: CDR1 SQVTM, CDR2 ANQGSEA. The CDR3 is made up of 10 amino acids. CDR3 region: CSAPFETQYF. CDR3 DNA sequence: TGCAGCGCCCCCTTCGAGACCCAGTACTTC.